These T cell receptor beta chains were read from a single sample in a study of OX40 agonist ivuxolimab in advanced cancers. Here immunoSEQ multiplex PCR was the method, and the copy in TCRdb shows in-frame clones only, minus some. The repertoire holds tens of thousands of clones, with about 91% as singletons. Sequenced here: CD4+ or CD8+ T cells sorted from blood, sampled in a trial of the OX40 agonist ivuxolimab. The source is an adult with an advanced solid tumor such as melanoma, head and neck, liver or kidney cancer. The CDR3 runs from the conserved cysteine through the conserved F or W. The order of the fields is J gene, D gene, V gene, clone size, CDR3 protein, CDR3 DNA. The D gene is left open where the match is weak. Clone size, where shown, is once, few, many, or a class for clones that have expanded.

TRBJ2-1	TRBD2	TRBV7-8	NA	CASSLTVSGRGDEQFF	TGTGCCAGCAGCTTAACTGTGAGCGGGAGAGGAGATGAGCAGTTCTTC
TRBJ2-2	TRBD1	TRBV28	NA	CASSSDRGANTGELFF	TGTGCCAGCAGTTCCGACAGGGGCGCGAACACCGGGGAGCTGTTTTTT
TRBJ1-2	TRBD1	TRBV28	NA	CASSFPPGQGYGYTF	TGTGCCAGCAGTTTCCCTCCGGGACAGGGCTATGGCTACACCTTC
TRBJ1-4	TRBD1	TRBV7-6	NA	CASSLRTGFEKLFF	TGTGCCAGCAGCTTAAGGACAGGGTTTGAAAAACTGTTTTTT
TRBJ1-1	NA	TRBV2	NA	CASSVGVPEAFF	TGTGCCAGCAGTGTAGGGGTCCCTGAAGCTTTCTTT
TRBJ1-2	NA	TRBV28	NA	CASNTPSNYGYTF	TGTGCCAGCAACACGCCTAGTAACTATGGCTACACCTTC
TRBJ2-7	NA	TRBV19	NA	CASSVDYSSSYEQYF	TGTGCCAGTAGTGTGGACTACTCATCTTCCTACGAGCAGTACTTC
TRBJ2-2	NA	TRBV2	NA	CASSEEDPNTGELFF	TGTGCCAGCAGTGAGGAGGATCCGAACACCGGGGAGCTGTTTTTT
TRBJ2-5	NA	TRBV5-4	NA	CASSRDGETQYF	TGTGCCAGCAGCCGGGACGGAGAGACCCAGTACTTC
TRBJ2-7	NA	TRBV7-8	once	CASSLRTSYEQYF	TGTGCCAGCAGCCTAAGGACCTCCTACGAGCAGTACTTC
TRBJ1-1	NA	TRBV19	few	CASSVSMNTEAFF	TGTGCCAGTAGCGTTTCGATGAACACTGAAGCTTTCTTT
TRBJ2-5	NA	TRBV10-3	NA	CAISDPVGGSRKTQYF	TGTGCCATCAGTGATCCAGTAGGGGGGAGCCGAAAGACCCAGTACTTC
TRBJ2-1	TRBD2	TRBV11-3	NA	CASSISGSSYNEQFF	TGTGCCAGCAGCATTAGCGGGAGTTCCTACAATGAGCAGTTCTTC
TRBJ2-7	NA	TRBV10-3	NA	CAVSGGGYEQYF	TGTGCCGTCTCAGGGGGGGGCTACGAGCAGTACTTC
TRBJ2-3	NA	TRBV6-6	NA	CASSYSDSTDTQYF	TGTGCCAGCAGTTACTCGGACAGCACAGATACGCAGTATTTT
TRBJ2-7	TRBD2	TRBV12-5	NA	CASGLIHTSGNPYEQYF	TGTGCTAGTGGTTTGATACACACTAGCGGGAATCCCTACGAGCAGTACTTC
TRBJ2-2	TRBD2	TRBV6-5	NA	CASSYVAGTPGELFF	TGTGCCAGCAGTTATGTAGCGGGAACCCCCGGGGAGCTGTTTTTT
TRBJ2-1	TRBD2	TRBV5-1	NA	CASSLRPGTSGYNEQFF	TGCGCCAGCAGCCTAAGGCCTGGGACTAGCGGCTACAATGAGCAGTTCTTC
TRBJ1-5	NA	TRBV2	NA	CASGAGQPGQPQHF	TGTGCCAGCGGCGCTGGGCAGCCCGGACAGCCCCAGCATTTT
TRBJ1-4	NA	TRBV28	NA	CASSDPAGLTNEKLFF	TGTGCCAGCAGTGACCCCGCAGGGCTGACTAATGAAAAACTGTTTTTT
TRBJ2-7	TRBD1	TRBV6-1	once	CASSWGQSPYEQYF	TGTGCCAGCAGTTGGGGACAGAGCCCCTACGAGCAGTACTTC
TRBJ1-1	NA	TRBV2	NA	CASTFYGGDEAFF	TGTGCCAGCACCTTTTATGGGGGGGATGAAGCTTTCTTT
TRBJ1-4	TRBD1	TRBV6-6	NA	CASSYSDRDYEKLFF	TGTGCCAGCAGTTACTCTGACAGGGACTATGAAAAACTGTTTTTT
TRBJ2-2	TRBD2	TRBV5-1	NA	CASSLKAGGNTGELFF	TGCGCCAGCAGCCTGAAAGCGGGAGGGAACACCGGGGAGCTGTTTTTT
TRBJ1-6	NA	TRBV6-6	NA	CASSYRTENSPLHF	TGTGCCAGCAGTTACCGCACAGAGAATTCACCCCTCCACTTT
TRBJ2-1	NA	TRBV20-1	NA	CSSWGNEQFF	TGCAGTTCGTGGGGCAATGAGCAGTTCTTC
TRBJ1-5	NA	TRBV5-1	NA	CASSLGVGSNQPQHF	TGCGCCAGCAGCCTTGGAGTCGGTAGCAATCAGCCCCAGCATTTT
TRBJ1-2	NA	TRBV20-1	NA	CSASSNYGYTF	TGCAGTGCTAGCAGTAACTATGGCTACACCTTC
TRBJ2-7	NA	TRBV30	NA	CAWSLGGPSYEQYF	TGTGCCTGGAGTTTAGGAGGGCCCTCCTACGAGCAGTACTTC